The clone carrying this TCR beta chain was observed at least ten times. What it binds is unknown. Researchers ran the PCR with 60 Vbeta and 13 Jbeta primers. Generated by immunoSEQ multiplex PCR, the TCRdb table keeps only in-frame clones and is missing some. The repertoire holds 75,000 to 90,000 clones, with approximately 70% as singletons. The CDR3 totals 15 residues. The germline CDR1 and CDR2 sequences are SGHNT and YYREEE (reference sequence). The V and J ends lost 3 bases and 3 bases respectively, with 10 bases between them. The data stem from a study of cytomegalovirus exposure and HLA in healthy donors. Overall study results and limits: Evidence from a later analysis indicated that most CMV-associated TCR beta chains looked HLA-restricted. For TCR beta chains, V- and J-gene trimming was later linked to a missense DCLRE1C variant. Of the V segments, some could not be distinguished, including TRBV6-2 and TRBV6-3, and were excluded. The authors judged a highly shared variant cluster likely a sequencing artifact.

The J gene is TRBJ2-6, the V gene TRBV5-4; a possible D gene is TRBD2 (7 bases). The TCR originated in a woman aged 40 to 50 in good health and CMV-seropositive. The sample taken for sequencing was PBMCs. The CDR3 DNA reads as TGTGCCAGCAGCTGGGGGGGGCTTGGGGCCAACGTCCTGACTTTC. Amino acids: CASSWGGLGANVLTF.